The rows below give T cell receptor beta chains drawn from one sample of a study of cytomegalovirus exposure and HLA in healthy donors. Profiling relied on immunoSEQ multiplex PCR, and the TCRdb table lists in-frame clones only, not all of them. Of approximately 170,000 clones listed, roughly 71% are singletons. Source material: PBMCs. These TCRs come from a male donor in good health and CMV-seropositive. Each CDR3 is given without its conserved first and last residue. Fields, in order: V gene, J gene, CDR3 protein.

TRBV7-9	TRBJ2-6	ASSSTTGAGANVLT
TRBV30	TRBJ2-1	AWRGDFSAEGQF
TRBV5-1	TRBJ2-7	ASSLRGQSYEQY
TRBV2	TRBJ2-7	ASNRDHEQY
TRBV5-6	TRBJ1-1	ASSLTPGGREAF
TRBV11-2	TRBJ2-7	ASSSPGQPYEQY
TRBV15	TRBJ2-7	AHFRLAGNADEQY
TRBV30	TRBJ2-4	AWTGEGTGLTNIQY
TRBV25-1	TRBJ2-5	ASSEDRQETQY
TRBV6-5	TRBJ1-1	AIRRGASTEAF
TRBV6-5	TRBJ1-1	ASTAATEAF
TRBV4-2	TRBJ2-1	ASSQAIGAGYNEQF
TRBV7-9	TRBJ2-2	ASSSTGGAYTGELF
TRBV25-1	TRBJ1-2	ASSGDINYGYT
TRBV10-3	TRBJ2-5	AISESALGETQY
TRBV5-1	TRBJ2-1	ASSSADNSGGRYHNEQF
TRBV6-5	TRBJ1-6	ASSWEAGSNSPLH
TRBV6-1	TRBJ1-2	ASSEIGTGGGYT
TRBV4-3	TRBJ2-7	ASSQEYPGESYEQY
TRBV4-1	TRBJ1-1	ASSLTVNTEAF
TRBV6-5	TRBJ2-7	ASSWGLKFGEQY
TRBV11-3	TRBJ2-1	ASSQGTSGGNNEQF
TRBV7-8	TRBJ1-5	ASSLGDRGGNQPQH
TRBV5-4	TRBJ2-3	ASGRTGTDTQY
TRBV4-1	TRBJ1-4	ASSQRQGGEKLF
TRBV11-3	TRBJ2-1	ASSSSKRSYNEQF
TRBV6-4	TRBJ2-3	ASSAGGTDTQY
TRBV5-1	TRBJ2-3	ASSATTGLADTQY
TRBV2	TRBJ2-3	ASTPTGALRGTQY
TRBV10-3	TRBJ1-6	AIRLDRAAPLH
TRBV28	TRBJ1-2	ASSLGRGGGYT
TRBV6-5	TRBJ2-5	ASSRRGWETQY
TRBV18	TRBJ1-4	ASSLIEGNEKLF
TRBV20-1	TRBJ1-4	SAQGGEKLF
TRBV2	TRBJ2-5	ASRGQGILGGTQY
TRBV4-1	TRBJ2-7	ASSQNLAAKNYEQY
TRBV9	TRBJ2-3	ASSSEADTQY
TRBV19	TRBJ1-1	ASSKEGQVAGTEAF
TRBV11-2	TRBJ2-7	ASSLTSGGHYEQY
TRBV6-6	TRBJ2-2	ASNLRENTGELF
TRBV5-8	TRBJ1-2	ASSLARPGGYT
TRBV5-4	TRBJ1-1	ASSSQGNLRGAF
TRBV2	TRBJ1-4	ASSEASGTVWKLF
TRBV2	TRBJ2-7	AATPWREGRGTYEQY
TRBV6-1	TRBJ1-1	ASSELQGSVTEAF